This T cell receptor beta chain was found in a study of blood T cell repertoires in COVID-19. Study information: Samples of COVID-19 (acute and convalescent) were obtained from the United States, Italy and Spain. T cells, B-cell-depleted T cells, or PBMCs supplied cDNA or gDNA.

Germline V CDR1 and CDR2: MDHEN, SYDVKM. The CDR3 consists of 13 residues. J gave up 4 bases and V 3 bases, and 2 bases lay outside the gene matches. Original processing methods: Estimates of nucleated cell counts were drawn from the amplification of reference gene primers. Libraries were prepared by immunoSEQ multiplex PCR; TCRdb keeps only in-frame clonotypes and omits some of them. That table gives V, J and clone size, and the DNA gave D and trimming. Of around 60,000 clones listed, roughly two thirds are singletons. The chain employs TRBV28 and TRBJ1-2; TRBD1 aligns across 7 bases. The TCR sequence derives from a woman in her seventies with COVID-19, enrolled during active disease. Sequenced input: peripheral blood. The CDR3 DNA reads as TGTGCCAGCAGTTTGCAGGGGGTCTATGGCTACACCTTC. This translates into CASSLQGVYGYTF.